Listed here are 20 T cell receptor beta chains from one sample, sequenced in a study of molecular identifiers for immune sequencing clone quantification. A single record per CDR3 protein comes from TCRdb applying MiXCR to the PCR reads. The sample has nearly 650,000 distinct CDR3 sequences, less than 30% seen once. The source material was naive CD8+ T cells from blood, with Jurkat cell RNA spiked in. Regarding subset: FACS-sorted CD8+CD4-CCR7+CD45RA+ naive T cells. The receptors here all came from a human donor in good health. Some libraries in this study had Jurkat cell RNA spiked in.

In DNA, the CDR3 is TGTGCCAGTAGTATGTATCCGAAGGGGGGGACTGAAGCTTTCTTT. Its protein product is CASSMYPKGGTEAFF. V and J are TRBV19 and TRBJ1-1, with D perhaps TRBD1 (6 bases). The CDR3 covers 15 residues. V lost 3 bases, J lost 5 bases, and 16 bases lay in between. Looked up from germline, CDR1 is LNHDA and CDR2 is SQIVND (reference sequence).

This clonotype was seen at least ten times. The chain carries TRBV6-2 or TRBV6-3 and TRBJ1-1, with D possibly being TRBD1 (6 bases). Per the germline V gene, CDR1 is MNHEY and CDR2 is SVGEGT. V gave up 6 bases and J gave up 0 bases, with 14 bases separating them. The CDR3 length is 15 residues. The CDR3 loop is CASSHRTAMNTEAFF. CDR3 bases: TGTGCCAGCAGCCATCGGACAGCGATGAACACTGAAGCTTTCTTT.

A remark on this clonotype: Possible read error: a much larger clone is one base away. J is TRBJ1-4 and V is TRBV4-3; D is undetermined. Trimming stripped 4 bases from V and 5 bases from J, with 14 bases between. Germline V lookup: CDR1 LGHNA, CDR2 YSLEER. This CDR3 comprises 15 residues. The CDR3 reads CASSPEPGNNEKLFF. The CDR3 DNA reads as TGCGCCAGCAGCCCCGAGCCAGGCAACAATGAAAAACTGTTTTTT.

The rearrangement joins TRBV30 to TRBJ2-7; D is unresolved. Germline CDR1 GTSNPN, CDR2 SVGIG (reference sequence). There are 14 residues in the CDR3. V was shortened by 4 bases and J by 4 bases, with 17 bases between the two germline ends. The CDR3 loop is CAWTTGASSYEQYF. CDR3 sequence (DNA): TGTGCCTGGACAACTGGCGCGAGTTCTTACGAGCAGTACTTC.

J is TRBJ2-7 and V is TRBV27; D might be TRBD1 or TRBD2, each matching 5 bases. The CDR3 is 14 residues long. Trimming took 6 bases from V and 3 from J, leaving 15 bases between them. Germline loops: CDR1 MNHEY, CDR2 SMNVEV (reference sequence). This chain's CDR3 is CASRLTGTLYEQYF. The CDR3 DNA reads as TGTGCCAGCAGATTGACCGGGACCCTCTACGAGCAGTACTTC.

This clonotype was picked up many times. The chain has TRBV30 and TRBJ2-1; D gene unclear. V lost 1 base and J lost 4, with 8 bases in between. The germline V gene encodes CDR1 GTSNPN and CDR2 SVGIG (reference sequence). The CDR3 length is 13 residues. CDR3 DNA sequence: TGTGCCTGGAGTGCCACGAATTACAATGAGCAGTTCTTC. It specifies CAWSATNYNEQFF.

This clonotype has more than one count but fewer than ten. The gene calls are TRBV27 and TRBJ1-1; 10 bases fit TRBD1. V was clipped by 4 bases and J by 4 bases; unmatched bases: 3. CDR3 length equals 14 residues. Germline lookup yields CDR1 MNHEY and CDR2 SMNVEV (reference sequence). CDR3 bases: TGTGCCAGCAGTTCGGGACAGGGGATCACTGAAGCTTTCTTT. It yields the protein CASSSGQGITEAFF.

The rearrangement joins TRBV30 to TRBJ1-1; tentatively, D is TRBD1 (5 bases). The CDR3 is 15 residues long. From germline, CDR1 is GTSNPN and CDR2 SVGIG (reference sequence). V was trimmed by 4 bases and J by 0 bases, leaving 15 bases between them. The CDR3 reads CAWNNPGGMNTEAFF. CDR3 nucleotide sequence: TGTGCCTGGAATAACCCTGGGGGGATGAACACTGAAGCTTTCTTT.

Many counts were recorded for this clonotype. Mismatch with germline at one junction end may stem from a read error. The chain employs TRBV9 and TRBJ2-5, with D possibly TRBD2 on 5 matching bases. CDR1 SGDLS and CDR2 YYNGEE come from the germline V gene. The CDR3 runs 13 residues. CDR3 region: CASSPSLQETQYF. The CDR3, as DNA: TGCGCCAGCAGCCCTAGCCTCCAAGAGACCCAGTACTTC.

Note on this clonotype: Since a much larger clone is just one base distant, this may be a read error. The chain is built from TRBV12-3 or TRBV12-4 and TRBJ1-1; 9 bases align to TRBD1. CDR3 length equals 13 residues. As DNA, the CDR3 is TGTGCCAGCGCATGGACAGGGGTAACTGAAGCTTCCTTT. Its protein product is CASAWTGVTEASF.

In the case of this clonotype: A much bigger clone sits one base away, suggesting this may be a read error. The chain employs TRBV7-9 and TRBJ2-3, with 8 positions matching TRBD2. The CDR3 sequence is 15 residues long. Germline CDR1 reads SEHNR; CDR2 reads FQNEAQ (reference sequence). The chain's CDR3 is CASSLQTSGTDTQCF. CDR3 bases: TGTGCCAGCAGCTTACAAACTAGCGGCACAGATACGCAGTGTTTT.

This clonotype was recorded many times. The rearrangement joins TRBV9 to TRBJ2-5; D might be TRBD1 or TRBD2, each matching 6 bases. This CDR3 is built from 15 residues. V lost 2 bases to trimming and J lost 5 bases, with 16 bases between them. Germline V gene data show CDR1 as SGDLS and CDR2 as YYNGEE. CDR3 DNA: TGTGCCAGCAGCGTGAAAGGGGGGTCTGGCGAGACCCAGTACTTC. This encodes CASSVKGGSGETQYF.

A word on this clonotype: One junction end disagrees with the germline gene, perhaps due to a read error. The rearrangement joins TRBV20-1 to TRBJ2-7; 7 positions agree with TRBD2. Germline CDR1 and CDR2: DFQATT and SNEGSKA (reference sequence). The CDR3 is made up of 15 amino acids. CDR3 region: CSARDPSSGPYAQYF. CDR3 bases: TGCAGTGCTAGAGATCCTTCTAGCGGACCCTACGCGCAGTACTTC.

The V and J genes are TRBV11-2 and TRBJ2-1; 8 nucleotides match TRBD1. J gave up 5 bases and V 1 base, and 7 bases lay outside the gene matches. CDR3 length: 16 residues. Germline V gene lookup returns CDR1 SGHAT and CDR2 FQNNGV. CDR3 in amino acids: CASSLGWGQVNNEQFF. The CDR3 bases are TGTGCCAGCAGCTTAGGTTGGGGACAGGTGAACAATGAGCAGTTCTTC.

In this sample, this clonotype turned up a few times. The J gene is TRBJ1-1, the V gene TRBV6-5; D is possibly TRBD1 (6 bases). Per the germline V gene, CDR1 is MNHEY and CDR2 is SVGAGI. Between the trimmed V and J ends, which lost 0 bases and 0 bases, there was a span of 8 bases. The CDR3 runs 15 residues. Here the CDR3 DNA reads TGTGCCAGCAGTTACTCGCAGGGGATGAACACTGAAGCTTTCTTT. Its protein product is CASSYSQGMNTEAFF.

This clonotype was detected ten times or more. CDR3: CASSLYNTIYF. The CDR3 DNA reads TGTGCCAGCAGCTTATATAACACCATATATTTT. The genes are TRBV7-6 and TRBJ1-3; D is unresolved. The V gene lost 2 bases and the J gene lost 7 bases, with 3 bases spanning the gap. Germline CDR1 SGHVS, CDR2 FNYEAQ. The CDR3 totals 11 residues.

A few counts support this clonotype. This clone may be a read error of a much larger clone one base away. The chain combines TRBV29-1 with TRBJ2-1; maybe TRBD2 (5 bases). The CDR3 is 14 residues long. The germline V gene encodes CDR1 SQVTM and CDR2 ANQGSEA. CDR3 nucleotides: TGCAGCGTTGGCCTGGCTCCCGGGAACAATGAGCGGTTCTTC. This encodes CSVGLAPGNNERFF.

This clonotype was detected many times. The chain employs TRBV28 and TRBJ2-4; D gene uncertain. Germline V gene lookup returns CDR1 MDHEN and CDR2 SYDVKM. The length of the CDR3 is 11 residues. V dropped 3 bases and J dropped 5 bases, with 2 bases sitting between them. The chain's CDR3 is CASSFQNIQYF. The CDR3 DNA follows: TGTGCCAGCAGTTTTCAAAACATTCAGTACTTC.

Ten or more counts support this clonotype. The CDR3 here is CASSPSSGRAFFF. The CDR3 DNA sequence: TGCGCCAGCAGCCCATCTAGCGGGAGGGCCTTTTTCTTC. The chain joins TRBV4-1 to TRBJ2-1; 12 positions agree with TRBD2. Germline CDR1 is MGHRA and CDR2 is YSYEKL. J was trimmed by 16 bases and V by 4 bases; bases with no gene match: 8. This CDR3 has 13 amino acids.

This clonotype was counted between two and nine times. Just one base apart from a much larger clone, this may be a read error. In DNA form, the CDR3 reads TGTGCCAGCAGTATGACAGACAGTAGCAATCAGCCCCAGCAGTTT. Its protein is CASSMTDSSNQPQQF. The chain links TRBV28 to TRBJ1-5; TRBD1 is a possible D gene (5 bases). This CDR3 is 15 amino acids long. Germline V gives CDR1 MDHEN, CDR2 SYDVKM.